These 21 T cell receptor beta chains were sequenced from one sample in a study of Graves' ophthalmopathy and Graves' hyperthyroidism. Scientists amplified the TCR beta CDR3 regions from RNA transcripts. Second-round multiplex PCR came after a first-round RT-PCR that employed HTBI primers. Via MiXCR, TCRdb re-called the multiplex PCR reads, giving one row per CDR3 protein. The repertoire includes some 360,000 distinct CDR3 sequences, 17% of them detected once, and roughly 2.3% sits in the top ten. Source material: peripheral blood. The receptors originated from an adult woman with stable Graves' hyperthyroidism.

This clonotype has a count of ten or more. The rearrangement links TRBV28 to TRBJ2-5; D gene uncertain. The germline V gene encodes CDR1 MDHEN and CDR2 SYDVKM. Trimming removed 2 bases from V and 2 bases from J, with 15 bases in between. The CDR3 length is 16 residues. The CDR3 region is CASSLGENVPQETQYF. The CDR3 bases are TGTGCCAGCAGTTTAGGAGAAAACGTACCGCAAGAGACCCAGTACTTC.

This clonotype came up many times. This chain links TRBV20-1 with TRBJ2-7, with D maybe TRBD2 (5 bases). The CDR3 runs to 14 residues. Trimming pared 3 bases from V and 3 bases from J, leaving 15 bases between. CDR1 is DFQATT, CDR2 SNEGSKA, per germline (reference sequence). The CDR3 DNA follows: TGCAGTGCTAGCCGGGGAAACCCATTCTACGAGCAGTACTTC. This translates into CSASRGNPFYEQYF.

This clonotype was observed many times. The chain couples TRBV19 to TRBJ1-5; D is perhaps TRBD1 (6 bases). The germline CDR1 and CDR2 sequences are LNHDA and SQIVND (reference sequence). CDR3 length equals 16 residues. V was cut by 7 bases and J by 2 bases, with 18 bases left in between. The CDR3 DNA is TGTGCCAGTAAAATGGGGGGGGCAGAAGGCAATCAGCCCCAGCATTTT. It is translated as CASKMGGAEGNQPQHF.

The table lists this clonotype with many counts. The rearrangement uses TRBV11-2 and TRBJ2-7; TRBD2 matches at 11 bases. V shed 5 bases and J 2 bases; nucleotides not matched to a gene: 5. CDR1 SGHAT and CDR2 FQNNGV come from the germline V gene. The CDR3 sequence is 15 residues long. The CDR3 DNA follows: TGTGCCAGCAGCCAGACTAGCGGGGTAACCTACGAGCAGTACTTC. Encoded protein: CASSQTSGVTYEQYF.

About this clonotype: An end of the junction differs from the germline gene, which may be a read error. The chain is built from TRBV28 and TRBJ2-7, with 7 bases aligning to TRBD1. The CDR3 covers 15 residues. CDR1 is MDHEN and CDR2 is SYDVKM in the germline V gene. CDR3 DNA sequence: TGTGCTAGCAGTTCAACCCCGGGACAGACCTACGAGCAGTACTTC. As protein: CASSSTPGQTYEQYF.

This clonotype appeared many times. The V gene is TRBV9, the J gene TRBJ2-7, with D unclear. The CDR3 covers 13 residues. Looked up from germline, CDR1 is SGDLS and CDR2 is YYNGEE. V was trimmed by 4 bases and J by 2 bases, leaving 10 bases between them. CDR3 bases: TGTGCCAGCAGCCCAGGTGGGACCTACGAGCAGTACTTC. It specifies CASSPGGTYEQYF.

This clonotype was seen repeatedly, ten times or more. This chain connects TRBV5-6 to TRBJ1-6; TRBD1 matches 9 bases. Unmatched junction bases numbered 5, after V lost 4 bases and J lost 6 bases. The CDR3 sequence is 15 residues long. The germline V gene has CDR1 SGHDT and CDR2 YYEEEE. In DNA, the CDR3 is TGTGCCAGCAGCGGGGGACAGGGACCTAATTCACCCCTCCACTTT. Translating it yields CASSGGQGPNSPLHF.

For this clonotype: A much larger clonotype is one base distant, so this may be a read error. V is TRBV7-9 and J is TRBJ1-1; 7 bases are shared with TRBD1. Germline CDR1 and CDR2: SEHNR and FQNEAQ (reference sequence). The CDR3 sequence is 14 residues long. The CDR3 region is CARSSGGGQTEAFF. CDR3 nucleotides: TGTGCCCGCAGCTCCGGTGGGGGACAGACTGAAGCTTTCTTT. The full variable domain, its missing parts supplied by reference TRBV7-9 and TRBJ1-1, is DTGVSQNPRHKITKRGQNVTFRCDPISEHNRLYWYRQTLGQGPEFLTYFQNEAQLEKSRLLSDRFSAERPKGSFSTLEIQRTEQGDSAMYLCARSSGGGQTEAFFGQGTRLTVV.

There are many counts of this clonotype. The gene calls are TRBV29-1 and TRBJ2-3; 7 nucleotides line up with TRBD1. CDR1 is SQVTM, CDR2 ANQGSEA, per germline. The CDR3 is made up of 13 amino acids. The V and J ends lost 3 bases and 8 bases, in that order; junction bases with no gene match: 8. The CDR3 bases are TGCAGCGTTGATCCCGGGACAGACCTTACGCAGTATTTT. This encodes CSVDPGTDLTQYF.

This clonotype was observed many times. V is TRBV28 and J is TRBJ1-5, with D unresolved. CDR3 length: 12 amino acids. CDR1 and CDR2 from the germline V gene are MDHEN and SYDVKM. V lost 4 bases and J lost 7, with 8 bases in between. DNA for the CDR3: TGTGCCAGCAGTTATGGGGAGCAGCCCCAGCATTTT. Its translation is CASSYGEQPQHF.

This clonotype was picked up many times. CDR3 residues: CASSQVGRLAEAFF. In DNA, the CDR3 is TGCGCCAGCAGCCAAGTGGGACGACTCGCTGAAGCTTTCTTT. The V gene is TRBV4-1, the J gene TRBJ1-1; a possible D gene is TRBD1 (5 bases). This CDR3 spans 14 amino acids. Germline V lookup: CDR1 MGHRA, CDR2 YSYEKL. The ends were cut back, 1 base at V and 6 bases at J, with 12 bases in the middle.

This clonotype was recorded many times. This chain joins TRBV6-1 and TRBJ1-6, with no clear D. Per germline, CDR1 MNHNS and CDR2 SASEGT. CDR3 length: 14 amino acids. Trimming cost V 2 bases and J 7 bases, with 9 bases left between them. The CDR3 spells CASSETYRNSPLHF. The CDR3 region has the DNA TGTGCCAGCAGTGAAACCTATCGGAATTCACCCCTCCACTTT.

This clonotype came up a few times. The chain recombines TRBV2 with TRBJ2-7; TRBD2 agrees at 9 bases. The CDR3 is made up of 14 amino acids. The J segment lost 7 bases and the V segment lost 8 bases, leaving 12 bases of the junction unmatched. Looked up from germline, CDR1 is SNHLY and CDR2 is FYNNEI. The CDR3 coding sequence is TGTGCCAGCGGGGGGACTAGCTCGTTTCAAGAGCAGTACTTC. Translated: CASGGTSSFQEQYF.

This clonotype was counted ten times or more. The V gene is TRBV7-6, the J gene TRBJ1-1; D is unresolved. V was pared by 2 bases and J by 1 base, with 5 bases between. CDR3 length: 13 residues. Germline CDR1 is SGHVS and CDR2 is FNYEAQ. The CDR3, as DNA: TGTGCCAGCAGCTTAAGGGCGAACACTGAAGCTTTCTTT. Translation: CASSLRANTEAFF.

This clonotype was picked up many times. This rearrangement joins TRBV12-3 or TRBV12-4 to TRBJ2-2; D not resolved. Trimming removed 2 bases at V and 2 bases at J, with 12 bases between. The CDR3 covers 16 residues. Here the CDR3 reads CASSLPPTDNTGELFF. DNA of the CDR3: TGTGCCAGCAGTTTACCACCGACGGACAACACCGGGGAGCTGTTTTTT.

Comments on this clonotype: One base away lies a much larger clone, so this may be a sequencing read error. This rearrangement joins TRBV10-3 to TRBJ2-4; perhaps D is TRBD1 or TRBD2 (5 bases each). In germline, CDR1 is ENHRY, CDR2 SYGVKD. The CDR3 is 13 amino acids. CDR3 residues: CAFSDGTKNIQYF. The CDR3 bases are TGTGCCTTCAGTGACGGGACGAAAAACATTCAGTACTTC.

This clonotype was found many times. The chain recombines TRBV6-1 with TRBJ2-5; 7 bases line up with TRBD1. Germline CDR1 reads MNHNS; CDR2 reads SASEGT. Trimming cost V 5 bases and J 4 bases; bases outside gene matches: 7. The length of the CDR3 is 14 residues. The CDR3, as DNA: TGTGCCAGCAGTCGCAGACAGGGACGAGAGACCCAGTACTTC. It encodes CASSRRQGRETQYF.

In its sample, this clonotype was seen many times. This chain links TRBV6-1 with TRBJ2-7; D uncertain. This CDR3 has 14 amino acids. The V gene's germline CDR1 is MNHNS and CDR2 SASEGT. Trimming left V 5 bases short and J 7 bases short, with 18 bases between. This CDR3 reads CASSPLAVFGEQYF. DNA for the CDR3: TGTGCCAGCAGTCCTCTTGCCGTTTTTGGAGAGCAGTACTTC.

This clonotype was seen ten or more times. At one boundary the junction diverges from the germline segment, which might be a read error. CDR3 coding DNA: TGTGCCACCAGTGAGTGGGGAATCCAGCCCCAGCATTTT. Translating it yields CATSEWGIQPQHF. The chain is built from TRBV27 and TRBJ1-5, with unresolved D. The CDR3 has 13 amino acids. The germline CDR1 and CDR2 sequences are MNHEY and SMNVEV (reference sequence).

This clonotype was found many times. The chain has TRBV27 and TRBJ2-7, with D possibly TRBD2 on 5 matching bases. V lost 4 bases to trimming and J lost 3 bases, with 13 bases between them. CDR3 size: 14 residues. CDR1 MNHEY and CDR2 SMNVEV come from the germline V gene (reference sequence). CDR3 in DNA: TGTGCCAGCAGTTCACCCCCGGACTTCTACGAGCAGTACTTC. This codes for CASSSPPDFYEQYF.

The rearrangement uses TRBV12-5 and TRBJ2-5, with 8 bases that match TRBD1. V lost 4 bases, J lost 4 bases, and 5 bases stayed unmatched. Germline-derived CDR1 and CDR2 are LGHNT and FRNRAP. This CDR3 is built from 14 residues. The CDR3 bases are TGTGCTAGTGGTTCGAGTGACAGGGGAGAGACCCAGTACTTC. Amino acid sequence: CASGSSDRGETQYF.